These T cell receptor beta chains were read from a single sample in a study of siplizumab effects on memory and regulatory T cells. Produced via immunoSEQ multiplex PCR; TCRdb's table is partial and in-frame only. The sample has 70,000 to 95,000 clones, around 95% seen once. The sample consisted of naive CD4+ T cells sorted from blood. Source of these receptors: a human donor in good health. Both conserved end residues are part of each CDR3. D genes are given only for firm matches. Clone size is shown for a subset of rows, as once, few, many or a class of expanded clone.

v_gene	abundance	j_gene	d_gene	CDR3aa	CDR3nt
TRBV10-2	NA	TRBJ1-3	NA	CASSEGLATSGNTIYF	TGCGCCAGCAGTGAGGGCCTAGCCACCTCTGGAAACACCATATATTTT
TRBV5-1	NA	TRBJ1-1	NA	CASSLDGGRDAAFF	TGCGCCAGCAGCTTAGATGGGGGGAGGGATGCAGCTTTCTTT
TRBV2	once	TRBJ1-3	NA	CASRVDSGNTIYF	TGTGCCAGCAGAGTGGATAGTGGAAACACCATATATTTT
TRBV6-1	NA	TRBJ2-1	TRBD1	CASSGFGQGILYEQFF	TGTGCCAGCAGTGGATTCGGACAGGGGATTTTGTATGAGCAGTTCTTC
TRBV7-3	NA	TRBJ2-2	NA	CASSPSLGELFF	TGTGCCAGCAGCCCGTCTCTGGGGGAGCTGTTTTTT
TRBV6-5	NA	TRBJ2-7	NA	CASSSDSGTPWEQYF	TGTGCCAGCAGCTCCGATTCCGGGACCCCTTGGGAGCAGTACTTC
TRBV28	NA	TRBJ1-2	NA	CASRGTVYGYTF	TGTGCCAGCAGGGGGACGGTCTATGGCTACACCTTC
TRBV19	NA	TRBJ2-1	NA	CASSISGDRNNEQFF	TGTGCCAGTAGTATATCGGGGGACCGTAACAATGAGCAGTTCTTC
TRBV5-1	NA	TRBJ2-3	TRBD2	CASSRAGDDTDTQYF	TGCGCCAGCAGCAGAGCGGGGGACGACACAGATACGCAGTATTTT
TRBV21-1	once	TRBJ2-1	NA	CASSTTKPLRTYNEQFF	TGTGCCAGCAGCACGACCAAGCCTCTCCGGACCTACAATGAGCAGTTCTTC
TRBV9	NA	TRBJ2-2	TRBD1	CASSPDRANTGELFF	TGTGCCAGCAGCCCGGACAGGGCGAACACCGGGGAGCTGTTTTTT
TRBV12-5	NA	TRBJ2-3	NA	CASGLGYSSTDTQYF	TGTGCTAGTGGTTTGGGCTATTCTAGCACAGATACGCAGTATTTT
TRBV7-2	NA	TRBJ1-1	NA	CASSFNEAFF	TGTGCCAGCAGCTTTAATGAAGCTTTCTTT
TRBV7-3	NA	TRBJ2-3	NA	CASSGVPGDTQYF	TGTGCCAGCAGCGGTGTGCCGGGGGATACGCAGTATTTT
TRBV6-5	NA	TRBJ2-7	NA	CASSLGNTFEQYF	TGTGCCAGCAGTCTGGGCAATACGTTTGAGCAGTACTTC
TRBV21-1	NA	TRBJ2-1	NA	CASSNTLLGSDSYNEQFF	TGTGCCAGCAGCAATACCTTACTAGGCTCCGACTCATACAATGAGCAGTTCTTC
TRBV7-2	NA	TRBJ2-1	TRBD2	CASSPGRDGYNEQFF	TGTGCCAGCAGCCCCGGGAGGGATGGCTACAATGAGCAGTTCTTC
TRBV5-1	NA	TRBJ1-1	NA	CASSRSRGDPENTEAFF	TGCGCCAGCAGCCGCTCCAGGGGCGACCCCGAAAACACTGAAGCTTTCTTT
TRBV28	NA	TRBJ2-5	TRBD1	CASGTAGTGEETQYF	TGTGCCAGCGGAACCGCCGGGACAGGGGAAGAGACCCAGTACTTC
TRBV23-1	NA	TRBJ2-7	TRBD1	CASSLPGQGHPSYEQYF	TGCGCCAGCAGTCTACCGGGACAGGGGCACCCCTCCTACGAGCAGTACTTC
TRBV2	NA	TRBJ2-3	NA	CASSEQGQLVTDTQYF	TGTGCCAGCAGTGAACAAGGACAGCTTGTCACAGATACGCAGTATTTT
TRBV7-3	NA	TRBJ1-1	NA	CASSFTGTEAFF	TGTGCCAGCAGCTTTACAGGTACTGAAGCTTTCTTT
TRBV5-4	NA	TRBJ2-7	TRBD2	CASSPTGGSYEQYF	TGTGCCAGTAGCCCCACGGGGGGGTCCTACGAGCAGTACTTC
TRBV9	NA	TRBJ1-3	TRBD1	CASSARQGWDTIYF	TGTGCCAGCAGCGCTAGACAGGGGTGGGACACCATATATTTT
TRBV2	NA	TRBJ1-1	NA	CATNWGQNTEAFF	TGTGCCACCAACTGGGGACAAAACACTGAAGCTTTCTTT
TRBV11-2	NA	TRBJ1-1	NA	CASSPTQGRTEAFF	TGTGCCAGCAGCCCGACCCAGGGAAGAACTGAAGCTTTCTTT
TRBV6-1	NA	TRBJ2-2	TRBD1	CASRQGASSTGELFF	TGTGCCAGCAGGCAGGGGGCGAGTAGCACCGGGGAGCTGTTTTTT
TRBV25-1	NA	TRBJ1-2	NA	CASSESHGAYGYTF	TGTGCCAGCAGTGAAAGTCACGGAGCCTATGGCTACACCTTC
TRBV2	NA	TRBJ1-5	NA	CASTAQGEQPQHF	TGTGCCAGCACCGCACAGGGAGAACAGCCCCAGCATTTT
TRBV15	NA	TRBJ2-1	NA	CATSRRPNSYNEQFF	TGTGCCACCAGCAGAAGGCCCAACTCCTACAATGAGCAGTTCTTC
TRBV5-1	NA	TRBJ1-4	NA	CASGEQGSNEKLFF	TGCGCCAGCGGGGAACAGGGATCTAATGAAAAACTGTTTTTT